A single sample is the source of the 32 T cell receptor beta chains below, sequenced in a study of shared clonotypes between healthy human individuals. Libraries were prepared by immunoSEQ multiplex PCR; TCRdb keeps only in-frame clonotypes and omits some of them. The sample lists about 1.5 million clones, nearly 99% occurring once. The sequenced material came from naive CD4+ T cells sorted from blood. Noted subset: CD45RA+ positively selected. The receptors were sampled from a man aged 30 to 39 in good health.

This clone has only one observation. The chain joins TRBV27 to TRBJ1-4, with TRBD1 matching 8 bases. The CDR3 loop spans 18 amino acids. CDR1 is MNHEY and CDR2 is SMNVEV in the germline V gene (reference sequence). V was pared by 5 bases and J by 0 bases, with 11 bases of the junction left unmatched. The CDR3 sequence: CASSVRTGSLATNEKLFF. CDR3 nucleotides: TGTGCCAGCAGTGTAAGGACAGGGAGCCTTGCAACTAATGAAAAACTGTTTTTT.

The CDR3 bases are TGTGCCAGCAGTTACTCGACAGGGTTGAACACTGAAGCTTTCTTT. It codes for CASSYSTGLNTEAFF. The gene calls are TRBV6-5 and TRBJ1-1, with 7 positions matching TRBD1. With 0 bases clipped from V and 0 bases from J, the junction kept 1 base outside the gene matches. The CDR3 runs to 15 residues. Germline V gives CDR1 MNHEY, CDR2 SVGAGI.

The chain uses TRBV21-1 and TRBJ2-3; the DNA was not compared with TRBD1, the D call given in the table. TRBV21-1 is labeled a pseudogene. This CDR3 is built from 15 residues. The CDR3 sequence is CASIPDRGRVDTQYF. The CDR3 DNA reads TGTGCCAGCATCCCGGACAGGGGTCGAGTTGATACGCAGTATTTT.

This chain links TRBV5-8 with TRBJ1-2, with D hard to call. This CDR3 contains 13 residues. V lost 1 base to trimming and J lost 5 bases, with 9 bases between them. From germline, CDR1 is SGHTS and CDR2 YDEGEE. Here the CDR3 DNA reads TGTGCCAGCAGCTTGTTTATCTTGTATGGCTACACCTTC. It codes for CASSLFILYGYTF.

This clone was seen only once. V usage is TRBV7-8 and J usage is TRBJ1-3; D ambiguous. Trimming cost V 1 base and J 0 bases, with 7 bases left between them. This CDR3 contains 15 residues. From germline, CDR1 is SGHVS and CDR2 FQNEAQ. The CDR3, as DNA: TGTGCCAGCAGCTTAGTCTCGCGCTCTGGAAACACCATATATTTT. Translating gives CASSLVSRSGNTIYF.

The chain couples TRBV5-1 to TRBJ2-2; D remains ambiguous. The CDR3 runs to 16 residues. Germline V gives CDR1 SGHRS, CDR2 YFSETQ. V dropped 1 base and J dropped 1 base, with 11 bases sitting between them. The CDR3 sequence: CASSLMGSQNTGELFF. CDR3 nucleotide sequence: TGCGCCAGCAGCTTGATGGGTTCCCAGAACACCGGGGAGCTGTTTTTT.

Note on this clone: Other DNA sequences within the sample encode an identical CDR3. The J gene is TRBJ1-1, the V gene TRBV5-1; D not resolved. CDR3 size: 13 residues. The V gene lost 3 bases and the J gene lost 0 bases, with 6 bases spanning the gap. CDR1 is SGHRS and CDR2 is YFSETQ in the germline V gene. CDR3 sequence: CASSSGLNTEAFF. CDR3 sequence (DNA): TGCGCCAGCAGCTCGGGCCTGAACACTGAAGCTTTCTTT.

The chain joins TRBV5-1 to TRBJ1-4, with TRBD1 as a possible D gene (5 bases). The CDR3 contains 14 residues. Trimming shortened V by 5 bases and J by 0 bases, and 8 bases separated the two germline ends. CDR1 SGHRS and CDR2 YFSETQ come from the germline V gene. The CDR3 DNA reads TGCGCCAGCAGGCTGACAGCAACTAATGAAAAACTGTTTTTT. Translated, it gives CASRLTATNEKLFF.

The DNA for the CDR3 is TGCGCCAGCAGCGTAAATTGGATGAGCCCCTCCTACGAGCAGTACTTC. It encodes CASSVNWMSPSYEQYF. V is TRBV5-1 and J is TRBJ2-7; D is unclear. The CDR3 contains 16 residues. Germline V gene data show CDR1 as SGHRS and CDR2 as YFSETQ. Trimming pared 4 bases from V and 0 bases from J, leaving 17 bases between.

The V call is TRBV7-2, the J call TRBJ2-7; tentative D call: TRBD2 (6 bases). The V end was cut by 5 bases, the J end by 3 bases, with 14 bases between. The CDR3 sequence is 14 residues long. Germline CDR1 is SGHTA and CDR2 is FQGNSA. The CDR3 protein is CASSRRLGDYEQYF. The DNA for the CDR3 is TGTGCCAGCAGCCGTAGACTAGGAGACTACGAGCAGTACTTC.

The chain employs TRBV5-6 and TRBJ1-5, with D perhaps TRBD1 (6 bases). Per germline, CDR1 SGHDT and CDR2 YYEEEE. The CDR3 consists of 15 residues. Trimming left V 4 bases short and J 3 bases short, with 14 bases between. The DNA for the CDR3 is TGTGCCAGCAGCGGCTACGACAGGCCCAATCAGCCCCAGCATTTT. It specifies CASSGYDRPNQPQHF.

V is TRBV11-2 and J is TRBJ1-1, with a weak D call TRBD1 (5 bases). CDR3 length: 16 amino acids. Germline V gene data show CDR1 as SGHAT and CDR2 as FQNNGV. V was clipped by 1 base and J by 1 base, with 13 bases between them. CDR3 in amino acids: CASSLGQGSWNTEAFF. Here the CDR3 DNA reads TGTGCCAGCAGCTTAGGGCAGGGAAGTTGGAACACTGAAGCTTTCTTT.

The CDR3 is CAIMGQNYEQYF. The CDR3 DNA is TGTGCCATCATGGGACAGAATTACGAGCAGTACTTC. The V call is TRBV10-3, the J call TRBJ2-7; 7 bases align to TRBD1. Germline-derived CDR1 and CDR2 are ENHRY and SYGVKD. V shed 7 bases and J 4 bases; nucleotides not matched to a gene: 4. The CDR3 totals 12 residues.

For this clone: In the same sample, other DNA sequences code for this CDR3. This sequence joins TRBV28 and TRBJ1-3, with D unresolved. V lost 3 bases and J lost 3, with 6 bases in between. CDR1 and CDR2 from the germline V gene are MDHEN and SYDVKM. The CDR3 runs to 13 residues. CDR3 nucleotides: TGTGCCAGCAGTTTTAGGGATGGAAACACCATATATTTT. This codes for CASSFRDGNTIYF. The full variable domain, with the rest looked up from reference TRBV28 and TRBJ1-3, is DVKVTQSSRYLVKRTGEKVFLECVQDMDHENMFWYRQDPGLGLRLIYFSYDVKMKEKGDIPEGYSVSREKKERFSLILESASTNQTSMYLCASSFRDGNTIYFGEGSWLTVV.

The V call is TRBV11-2, the J call TRBJ2-7, with 9 bases identical to TRBD2. The junction had 13 bases not matched to a gene; V was cut back by 4 bases and J by 3 bases. Germline V lookup: CDR1 SGHAT, CDR2 FQNNGV. The CDR3 has 17 amino acids. For the CDR3, the DNA is TGTGCCAGCAGCTCCCCCCGGCGGGAGGGCCCCCTCTACGAGCAGTACTTC. Amino acid sequence: CASSSPRREGPLYEQYF.

The CDR3 region is CASSGPSPDQPQHF. Here the CDR3 DNA reads TGTGCCAGCAGTGGACCCTCCCCTGATCAGCCCCAGCATTTT. The chain uses TRBV6-1 and TRBJ1-5; D unresolved. From germline, CDR1 is MNHNS and CDR2 SASEGT. The V end lost 4 bases, the J end lost 5 bases, and 12 bases lay between the germline ends. The CDR3 totals 14 residues.

CDR3 amino acids: CASSVLGGSTDTQYF. CDR3 nucleotides: TGTGCCAGCAGCGTCCTCGGGGGAAGCACAGATACGCAGTATTTT. This sequence joins TRBV7-9 and TRBJ2-3, with D tentatively TRBD2 (6 bases). The germline V gene has CDR1 SEHNR and CDR2 FQNEAQ (reference sequence). The CDR3 consists of 15 residues. The V end lost 5 bases, the J end lost 0 bases, and 12 bases lay between the germline ends.

V usage is TRBV6-5 and J usage is TRBJ2-3; D is unclear. This CDR3 region has 13 residues. Per the germline V gene, CDR1 is MNHEY and CDR2 is SVGAGI. V lost 8 bases, J lost 9 bases, and 18 bases lay in between. CDR3 sequence reads: CASGPGKGWTQYF. CDR3 sequence (DNA): TGTGCCAGCGGGCCCGGCAAGGGTTGGACGCAGTATTTT.

The rearrangement links TRBV28 to TRBJ2-7; TRBD1 matches at 8 bases. Per the germline V gene, CDR1 is MDHEN and CDR2 is SYDVKM. The junction had 12 bases not matched to a gene; V was cut back by 6 bases and J by 5 bases. The CDR3 sequence is 15 residues long. The CDR3 DNA follows: TGTGCCAGCAGCCTTCGGACAGGGCCCGCCAACGAGCAGTACTTC. Residues: CASSLRTGPANEQYF.

The chain carries TRBV5-1 and TRBJ2-3; weak D call: TRBD1 (6 bases). Germline V lookup: CDR1 SGHRS, CDR2 YFSETQ. The ends were cut back, 4 bases at V and 2 bases at J, with 11 bases in the middle. This CDR3 is 14 amino acids long. DNA for the CDR3: TGCGCCAGCAGCCCCCGGACAGCCACAGATACGCAGTATTTT. Its translation is CASSPRTATDTQYF.

Comments on this clone: Other DNA sequences in the sample encode the same CDR3. This chain uses TRBV9 with TRBJ1-1; D is undetermined. Germline-derived CDR1 and CDR2 are SGDLS and YYNGEE. This CDR3 has 13 amino acids. Trimming stripped 2 bases from V and 0 bases from J, with 5 bases between. The CDR3 protein is CASSVSVNTEAFF. The CDR3 DNA reads as TGTGCCAGCAGCGTCTCAGTGAACACTGAAGCTTTCTTT. Full variable domain (rest looked up from reference TRBV9 and TRBJ1-1): DSGVTQTPKHLITATGQRVTLRCSPRSGDLSVYWYQQSLDQGLQFLIQYYNGEERAKGNILERFSAQQFPDLHSELNLSSLELGDSALYFCASSVSVNTEAFFGQGTRLTVV.

This sequence joins TRBV5-4 and TRBJ1-2, with 10 bases that match TRBD1. After removal of 0 bases from V and 4 bases from J, the junction contained 3 bases not matched to a gene. Germline V lookup: CDR1 SGHNT, CDR2 YYREEE (reference sequence). This CDR3 has 15 residues. CDR3 sequence: CASSLGGQGIYGYTF. In nucleotides, the CDR3 is TGTGCCAGCAGCTTGGGGGGACAGGGGATCTATGGCTACACCTTC.

The V and J genes are TRBV15 and TRBJ1-5, with D possibly matching TRBD1 (5 bases). The CDR3 covers 15 residues. Germline CDR1 reads LNHNV; CDR2 reads YYDKDF (reference sequence). V lost 7 bases, J lost 3 bases, and 16 bases lay in between. This CDR3 reads CATTQSLQVNQPQHF. In nucleotides, the CDR3 is TGTGCCACCACCCAGAGCTTACAGGTCAATCAGCCCCAGCATTTT.

The chain combines TRBV10-3 with TRBJ1-1, with 9 positions matching TRBD1. CDR3 size: 14 residues. CDR1 and CDR2 (germline): ENHRY, SYGVKD. Unmatched junction bases numbered 8, after V lost 6 bases and J lost 6 bases. CDR3 sequence (DNA): TGTGCCATCAGGGGACAGGGAGGGGTGGCTGAAGCTTTCTTT. It specifies CAIRGQGGVAEAFF.

V usage is TRBV5-4 and J usage is TRBJ1-1, with 7 bases that match TRBD1. The CDR3 runs to 14 residues. Germline V gives CDR1 SGHNT, CDR2 YYREEE (reference sequence). V lost 4 bases and J lost 8; bases outside the gene matches: 11. Here the CDR3 reads CASSLRTGISEAFF. In nucleotides, the CDR3 is TGTGCCAGCAGCCTACGGACAGGTATATCGGAAGCTTTCTTT.

The rearrangement uses TRBV6-1 and TRBJ2-1; D is unclear. CDR1 and CDR2 from the germline V gene are MNHNS and SASEGT. V gave up 2 bases and J gave up 6 bases, with 5 bases separating them. CDR3 size: 12 residues. CDR3 protein: CASSEPPNEQFF. The CDR3 region has the DNA TGTGCCAGCAGTGAACCCCCCAATGAGCAGTTCTTC.

V gene TRBV5-1 combines with J gene TRBJ2-3, with a weak D call TRBD2 (5 bases). The V and J ends lost 5 bases and 5 bases respectively, with 12 bases between them. The germline V gene has CDR1 SGHRS and CDR2 YFSETQ. CDR3 length equals 13 residues. The chain's CDR3 is CASRETGGDTQYF. In DNA form, the CDR3 reads TGCGCCAGCAGGGAGACTGGAGGAGATACGCAGTATTTT.

The chain carries TRBV15 and TRBJ2-7; perhaps D is TRBD1 or TRBD2 (5 bases each). CDR1 and CDR2 (germline): LNHNV, YYDKDF (reference sequence). Trimming pared 4 bases from V and 7 bases from J, leaving 20 bases between. CDR3 length: 15 residues. The CDR3 is CATSNLGTGPWEQYF. The CDR3 bases are TGTGCCACCAGCAACCTGGGGACGGGCCCCTGGGAGCAGTACTTC. The variable domain in full, completed from reference TRBV15 and TRBJ2-7, reads DAMVIQNPRYQVTQFGKPVTLSCSQTLNHNVMYWYQQKSSQAPKLLFHYYDKDFNNEADTPDNFQSRRPNTSFCFLDIRSPGLGDTAMYLCATSNLGTGPWEQYFGPGTRLTVT.

The rearrangement joins TRBV10-3 to TRBJ2-7; TRBD2 matches at 9 bases. This CDR3 comprises 15 residues. Germline V gene lookup returns CDR1 ENHRY and CDR2 SYGVKD. V was pared by 0 bases and J by 3 bases, with 3 bases of the junction left unmatched. The DNA for the CDR3 is TGTGCCATCAGTGAGTCGTCTAGCGGGAACTACGAGCAGTACTTC. Translated, it gives CAISESSSGNYEQYF.

The genes are TRBV30 and TRBJ2-7; no reliable D call. Trimming stripped 2 bases from V and 5 bases from J, with 4 bases between. Germline loops: CDR1 GTSNPN, CDR2 SVGIG (reference sequence). The CDR3 totals 10 residues. The DNA of the CDR3 is TGTGCCTGGAGTCTAAACGAGCAGTACTTC. Residues: CAWSLNEQYF.

The chain links TRBV27 to TRBJ2-1; 10 bases line up with TRBD1. CDR1 and CDR2 (germline): MNHEY, SMNVEV (reference sequence). Trimming removed 7 bases from V and 4 bases from J; junction bases left unmatched: 10. This CDR3 is built from 16 residues. The CDR3 loop reads CASIPRGQGLYNEQFF. In nucleotides, the CDR3 is TGTGCCAGCATCCCAAGGGGACAGGGGCTTTACAATGAGCAGTTCTTC.

The gene calls are TRBV18 and TRBJ2-7; D gene unclear. The CDR3 spans 14 residues. The V gene lost 2 bases and the J gene lost 5 bases, with 13 bases spanning the gap. Germline CDR1 KGHSH, CDR2 LQKENI. This CDR3 reads CASSPSGFPNEQYF. The CDR3 bases are TGTGCCAGCTCACCATCCGGTTTCCCCAACGAGCAGTACTTC.